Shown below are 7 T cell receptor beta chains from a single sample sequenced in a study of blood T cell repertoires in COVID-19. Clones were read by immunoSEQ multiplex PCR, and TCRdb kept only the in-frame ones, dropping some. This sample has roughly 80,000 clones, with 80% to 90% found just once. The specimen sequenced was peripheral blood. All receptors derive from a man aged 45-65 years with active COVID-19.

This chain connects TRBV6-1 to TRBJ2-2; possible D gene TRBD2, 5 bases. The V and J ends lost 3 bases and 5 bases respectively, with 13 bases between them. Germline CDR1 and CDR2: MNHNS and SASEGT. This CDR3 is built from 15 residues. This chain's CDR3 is CASSETDGVTGELFF. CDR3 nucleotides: TGTGCCAGCAGTGAGACGGACGGGGTTACCGGGGAGCTGTTTTTT.

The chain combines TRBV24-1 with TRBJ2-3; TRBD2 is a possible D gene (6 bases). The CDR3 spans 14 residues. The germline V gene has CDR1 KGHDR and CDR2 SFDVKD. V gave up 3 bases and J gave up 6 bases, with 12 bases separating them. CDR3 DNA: TGTGCCACCAGTGATGCCGCGGACTATGATACGCAGTATTTT. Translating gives CATSDAADYDTQYF.

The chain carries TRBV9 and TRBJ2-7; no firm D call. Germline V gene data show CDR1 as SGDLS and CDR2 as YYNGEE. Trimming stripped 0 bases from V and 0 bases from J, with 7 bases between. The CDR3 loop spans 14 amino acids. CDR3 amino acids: CASSVGQASYEQYF. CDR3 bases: TGTGCCAGCAGCGTAGGGCAGGCCTCCTACGAGCAGTACTTC.

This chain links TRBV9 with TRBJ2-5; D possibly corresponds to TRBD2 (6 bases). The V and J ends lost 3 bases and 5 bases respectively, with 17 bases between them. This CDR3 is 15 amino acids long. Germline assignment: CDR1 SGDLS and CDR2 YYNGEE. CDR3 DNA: TGTGCCAGCAGCGCACGGGACTTAGTCAGCGAGACCCAGTACTTC. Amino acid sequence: CASSARDLVSETQYF.

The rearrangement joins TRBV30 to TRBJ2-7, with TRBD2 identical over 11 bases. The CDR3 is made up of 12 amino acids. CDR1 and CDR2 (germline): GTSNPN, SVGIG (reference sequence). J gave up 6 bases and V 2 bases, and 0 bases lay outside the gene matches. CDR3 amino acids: CAWSLAGGEQYF. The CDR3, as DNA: TGTGCCTGGAGTCTAGCGGGAGGCGAGCAGTACTTC. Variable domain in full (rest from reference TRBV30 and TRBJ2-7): SQTIHQWPATLVQPVGSPLSLECTVEGTSNPNLYWYRQAAGRGLQLLFYSVGIGQISSEVPQNLSASRPQDRQFILSSKKLLLSDSGFYLCAWSLAGGEQYFGPGTRLTVT.

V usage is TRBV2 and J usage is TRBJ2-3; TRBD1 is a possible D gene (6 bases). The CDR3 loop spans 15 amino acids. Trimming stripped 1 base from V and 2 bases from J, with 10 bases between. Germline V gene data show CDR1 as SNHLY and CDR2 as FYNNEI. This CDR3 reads CASSEGYRVTDTQYF. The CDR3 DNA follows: TGTGCCAGCAGTGAAGGTTACAGGGTCACAGATACGCAGTATTTT.

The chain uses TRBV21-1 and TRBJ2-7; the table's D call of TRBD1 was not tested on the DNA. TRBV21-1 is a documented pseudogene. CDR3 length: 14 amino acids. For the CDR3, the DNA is TGTGCCAGCAGCGTTCACATGGGACAGGCGGGGCACAGCTTC. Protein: CASSVHMGQAGHSF.